This TCR beta chain was obtained from a study of neurological immune-mediated disorders. Time point defined: technical triplicate 1. This clonotype was observed at least ten times. Its antigen is not known. The CDR3 is 10 amino acids. The V gene lost 5 bases and the J gene lost 5 bases, with 4 bases spanning the gap. Germline V lookup: CDR1 DFQATT, CDR2 SNEGSKA (reference sequence). Study-level results: HTLV-1-associated myelopathy showed the most TCR clonal expansion; multiple sclerosis the least, below healthy controls.

By 5'RACE with 10-nucleotide random UMIs, the cDNA was made. TCRdb processed the 5' RACE reads anew with MiXCR; each CDR3 protein has one entry. Of more than 20,000 distinct CDR3 sequences detected, approximately 13% appear once; the ten largest clones hold roughly 5%. The specimen was CD4+ T cells from blood. The rearrangement joins TRBV20-1 to TRBJ2-1, with no clear D. This sequence was found in a female donor with HTLV-1-associated myelopathy (HAM/TSP). As DNA, the CDR3 is TGCAGTGCTGGTAACAATGAGCAGTTCTTC. It encodes CSAGNNEQFF.